The sequence of this T cell receptor (beta chain) was determined in a study of blood T cell repertoires in COVID-19. This clone was seen a single time. V was pared by 0 bases and J by 4 bases, with 13 bases between. Germline V gene sequence: CDR1 SGHDT, CDR2 YYEEEE. The length of the CDR3 is 15 residues. Repertoires were generated with immunoSEQ multiplex PCR, while TCRdb's copy carries only in-frame clones and drops some. In the table there are fewer than 200,000 clones, roughly 90% of which are singletons. This rearrangement joins TRBV5-6 to TRBJ1-1; tentatively, D is TRBD1 (6 bases). This receptor was obtained from a human donor with acute COVID-19. The donor label of this sample is uncertain. The material sequenced was PBMCs or T cells enriched from blood (not recorded which). CDR3 loop: CASSLAGAGSTEAFF. CDR3 nucleotides: TGTGCCAGCAGCTTGGCAGGGGCGGGTTCCACTGAAGCTTTCTTT. The full variable domain, completed using reference TRBV5-6 and TRBJ1-1, is DAGVTQSPTHLIKTRGQQVTLRCSPKSGHDTVSWYQQALGQGPQFIFQYYEEEERQRGNFPDRFSGHQFPNYSSELNVNALLLGDSALYLCASSLAGAGSTEAFFGQGTRLTVV.